Listed below are T cell receptor beta chains from one sample, sequenced in a study of shared clonotypes between healthy human individuals. Using immunoSEQ multiplex PCR, the repertoire was profiled, and TCRdb retains in-frame clones only, with some absent. In the table there are about half a million clones, less than 85% of which are singletons. Sample: PBMCs. These receptors came from a middle-aged woman in good health. Some clones in this sample may be carry-over from other donors' samples. Both conserved end residues are part of each CDR3. The order of the fields is J gene, V gene, D gene, clone size, CDR3 protein, CDR3 DNA. D genes are given only for firm matches. Only part of the rows carry a size: once, few, many, or a class if the clone is expanded.

TRBJ2-1 TRBV5-4 TRBD2 - CASSHARTSGRGGEHEQFF TGTGCCAGCAGCCATGCTCGGACTAGCGGGAGGGGGGGCGAGCATGAGCAGTTCTTC
TRBJ2-2 TRBV19 - - CASTWDTGELFF TGTGCCAGTACTTGGGACACCGGGGAGCTGTTTTTT
TRBJ2-1 TRBV7-9 - - CASSPRRGSYNEQFF TGTGCCAGCAGCCCCCGGAGGGGCTCCTACAATGAGCAGTTCTTC
TRBJ2-2 TRBV7-3 - once CASSLRDGPANTGELFF TGTGCCAGCAGCTTAAGAGACGGTCCTGCGAACACCGGGGAGCTGTTTTTT
TRBJ2-1 TRBV5-1 - few CASSLEGSITEQFF TGCGCCAGCAGCTTGGAAGGTAGCATTACTGAGCAGTTCTTC
TRBJ2-7 TRBV19 - - CASKSRDTYEQYF TGTGCCAGTAAGTCTCGTGACACCTACGAGCAGTACTTC
TRBJ2-4 TRBV14 - - CASSQDQATIQYF TGTGCCAGCAGCCAAGATCAGGCGACCATTCAGTACTTC
TRBJ2-3 TRBV4-2 - - CASSRLQHTDTQYF TGTGCCAGCAGCAGACTACAGCACACAGATACGCAGTATTTT
TRBJ1-2 TRBV2 TRBD1 - CASRSSQGVGYTF TGTGCCAGCAGGTCCTCACAGGGGGTTGGCTACACCTTC
TRBJ1-5 TRBV15 TRBD1 many CATSRGQGGNQPQHF TGTGCCACCAGCAGAGGACAGGGGGGCAATCAGCCCCAGCATTTT
TRBJ2-7 TRBV19 - - CASKFGAVGTYEQYF TGTGCCAGTAAATTCGGGGCAGTCGGTACCTACGAGCAGTACTTC